This T cell receptor beta chain was sequenced during a study of cytomegalovirus exposure and HLA in healthy donors. Trimming cost V 7 bases and J 1 base; bases outside gene matches: 10. Germline assignment: CDR1 MNHNY and CDR2 SVGAGI (reference sequence). CDR3 length: 16 amino acids. All donors participated as healthy donors of bone marrow. The PCR was carried out with 60 Vbeta primers and 13 Jbeta primers. Method: immunoSEQ multiplex PCR; TCRdb's copy keeps in-frame clones and lacks some. The profile shows about 160,000 clones, more than 80% of them singletons. This chain links TRBV6-6 with TRBJ2-5; 9 bases align to TRBD1. The receptor was isolated from a male donor in good health and CMV-seronegative. The sample was PBMCs. Here the CDR3 reads CASTEPGQGIQETQYF. The CDR3 nucleotides are TGTGCCAGCACCGAACCGGGACAGGGCATCCAAGAGACCCAGTACTTC.